This T cell receptor beta chain comes out of a study of T cell responses to AZD1222 COVID-19 vaccine. Method: immunoSEQ multiplex PCR; TCRdb's copy keeps in-frame clones and lacks some. This sample has around 160,000 clones, with 85% to 95% found just once. Study-level points and caveats: A mostly white British donor set with more females was recruited, and clonal diversity was possibly underestimated.

The CDR3 is 14 amino acids. Germline CDR1 reads SNHLY; CDR2 reads FYNNEI. Deletions cut 1 base from V and 3 bases from J, with 10 bases between. Turning to this clone: The antigen is undetermined.

V usage is TRBV2 and J usage is TRBJ2-7; D remains unclear. The clonotype was recovered from an adult who received the AZD1222 COVID-19 vaccine. The sequences come from peripheral blood, collected 28 days after the second AZD1222 dose. CDR3 in DNA: TGTGCCAGCAGTGAAGGCAGGTCCTACTACGAGCAGTACTTC. Amino acids: CASSEGRSYYEQYF.